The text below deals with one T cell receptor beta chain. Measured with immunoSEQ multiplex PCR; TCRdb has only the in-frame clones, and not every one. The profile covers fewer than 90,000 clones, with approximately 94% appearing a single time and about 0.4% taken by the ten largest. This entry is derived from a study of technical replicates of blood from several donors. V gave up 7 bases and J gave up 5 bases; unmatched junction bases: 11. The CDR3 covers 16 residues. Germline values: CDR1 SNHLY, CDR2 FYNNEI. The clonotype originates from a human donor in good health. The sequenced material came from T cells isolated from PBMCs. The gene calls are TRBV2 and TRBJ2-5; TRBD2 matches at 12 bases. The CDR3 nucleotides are TGTGCCAGCACGAGTCATTCTAGCGGGGGGGAGGAGACCCAGTACTTC. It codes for CASTSHSSGGEETQYF.